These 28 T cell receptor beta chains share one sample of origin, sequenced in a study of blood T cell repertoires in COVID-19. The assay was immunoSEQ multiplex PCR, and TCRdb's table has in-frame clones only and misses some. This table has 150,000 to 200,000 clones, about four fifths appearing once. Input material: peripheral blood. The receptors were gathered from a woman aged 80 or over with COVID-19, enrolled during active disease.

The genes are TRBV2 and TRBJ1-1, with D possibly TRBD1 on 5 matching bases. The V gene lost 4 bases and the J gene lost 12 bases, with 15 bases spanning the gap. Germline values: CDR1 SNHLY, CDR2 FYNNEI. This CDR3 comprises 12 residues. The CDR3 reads CASSVEWDFSFF. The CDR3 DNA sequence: TGTGCCAGCAGTGTCGAATGGGACTTCTCTTTCTTT.

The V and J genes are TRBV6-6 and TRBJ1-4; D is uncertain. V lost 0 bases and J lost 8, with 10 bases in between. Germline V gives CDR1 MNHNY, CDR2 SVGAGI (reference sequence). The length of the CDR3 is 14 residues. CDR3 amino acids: CASSYSIRGEKLFF. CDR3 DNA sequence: TGTGCCAGCAGTTACTCGATTCGGGGAGAAAAACTGTTTTTT.

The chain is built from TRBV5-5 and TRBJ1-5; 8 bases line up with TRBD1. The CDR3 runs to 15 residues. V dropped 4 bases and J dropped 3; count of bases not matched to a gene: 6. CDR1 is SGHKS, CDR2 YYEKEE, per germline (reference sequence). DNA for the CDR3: TGTGCCAGCAGCCGGGGGACAGGCCTCAATCAGCCCCAGCATTTT. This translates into CASSRGTGLNQPQHF.

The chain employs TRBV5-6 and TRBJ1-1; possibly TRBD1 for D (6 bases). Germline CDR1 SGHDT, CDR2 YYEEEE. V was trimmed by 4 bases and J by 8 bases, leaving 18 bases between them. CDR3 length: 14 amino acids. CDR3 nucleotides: TGTGCCAGCAGCCATCCTTATGGGGGCGAGGAAGCTTTCTTT. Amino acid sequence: CASSHPYGGEEAFF.

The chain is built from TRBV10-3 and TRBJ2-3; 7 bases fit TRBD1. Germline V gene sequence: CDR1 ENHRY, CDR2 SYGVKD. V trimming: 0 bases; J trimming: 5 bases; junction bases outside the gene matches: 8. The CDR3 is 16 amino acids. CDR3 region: CAISESNRGTVDTQYF. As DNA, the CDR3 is TGTGCCATCAGTGAGTCCAACAGGGGCACCGTAGATACGCAGTATTTT.

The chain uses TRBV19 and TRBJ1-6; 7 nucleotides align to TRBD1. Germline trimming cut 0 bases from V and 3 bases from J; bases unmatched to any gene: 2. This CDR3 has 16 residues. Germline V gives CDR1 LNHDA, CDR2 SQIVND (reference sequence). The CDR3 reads CASSIDWDSYNSPLHF. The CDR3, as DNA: TGTGCCAGTAGTATAGACTGGGACAGCTATAATTCACCCCTCCACTTT.

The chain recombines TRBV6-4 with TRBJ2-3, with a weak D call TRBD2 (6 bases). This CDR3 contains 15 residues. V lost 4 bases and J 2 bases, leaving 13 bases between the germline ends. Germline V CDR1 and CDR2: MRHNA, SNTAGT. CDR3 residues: CASSGGTGATDTQYF. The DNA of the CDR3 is TGTGCCAGCAGTGGCGGGACGGGCGCCACAGATACGCAGTATTTT.

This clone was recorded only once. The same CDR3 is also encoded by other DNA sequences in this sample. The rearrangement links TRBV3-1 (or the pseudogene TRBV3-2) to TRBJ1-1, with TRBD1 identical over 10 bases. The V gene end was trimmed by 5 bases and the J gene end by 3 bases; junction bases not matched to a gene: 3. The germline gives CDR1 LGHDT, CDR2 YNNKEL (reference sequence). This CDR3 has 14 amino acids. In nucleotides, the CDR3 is TGTGCCAGCAGCTCCGGACAGGGGGACACTGAAGCTTTCTTT. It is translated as CASSSGQGDTEAFF.

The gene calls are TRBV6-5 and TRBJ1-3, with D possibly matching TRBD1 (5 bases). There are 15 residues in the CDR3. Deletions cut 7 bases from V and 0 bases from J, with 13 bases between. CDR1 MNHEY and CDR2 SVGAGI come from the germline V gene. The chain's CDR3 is CASNPRVYSGNTIYF. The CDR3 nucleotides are TGTGCCAGCAACCCCAGGGTATACTCTGGAAACACCATATATTTT.

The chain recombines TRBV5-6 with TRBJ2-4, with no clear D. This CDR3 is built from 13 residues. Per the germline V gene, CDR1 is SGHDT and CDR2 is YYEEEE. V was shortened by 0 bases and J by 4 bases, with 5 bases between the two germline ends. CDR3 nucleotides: TGTGCCAGCAGCTTGGGGCCTAAAAACATTCAGTACTTC. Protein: CASSLGPKNIQYF.

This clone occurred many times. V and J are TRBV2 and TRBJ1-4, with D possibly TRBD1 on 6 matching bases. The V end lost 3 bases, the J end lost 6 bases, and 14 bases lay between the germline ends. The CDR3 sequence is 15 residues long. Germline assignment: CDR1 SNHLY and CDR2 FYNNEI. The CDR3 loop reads CASSDGAGVYEKLFF. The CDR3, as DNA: TGTGCCAGCAGTGACGGAGCAGGGGTGTATGAAAAACTGTTTTTT.

The CDR3 here is CASSSTSGGAQETQYF. CDR3 sequence (DNA): TGCGCCAGCAGCTCGACTAGCGGGGGCGCACAAGAGACCCAGTACTTC. The genes are TRBV5-1 and TRBJ2-5, with TRBD2 matching over 12 bases. Trimming cost V 3 bases and J 2 bases; bases outside gene matches: 5. Germline V gene sequence: CDR1 SGHRS, CDR2 YFSETQ. The CDR3 runs 16 residues.

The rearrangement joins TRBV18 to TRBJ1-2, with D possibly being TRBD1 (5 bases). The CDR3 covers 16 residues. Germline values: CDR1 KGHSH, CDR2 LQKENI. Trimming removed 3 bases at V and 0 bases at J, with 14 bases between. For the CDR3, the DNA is TGTGCCAGCTCACCCATCTGGGGCAGGACTAACTATGGCTACACCTTC. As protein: CASSPIWGRTNYGYTF.

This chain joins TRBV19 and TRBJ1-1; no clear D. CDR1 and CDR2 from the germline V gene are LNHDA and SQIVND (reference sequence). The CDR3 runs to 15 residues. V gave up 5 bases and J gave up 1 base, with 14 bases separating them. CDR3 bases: TGTGCCAGTAGTTCTAGAGAGACCGGGAACACTGAAGCTTTCTTT. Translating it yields CASSSRETGNTEAFF. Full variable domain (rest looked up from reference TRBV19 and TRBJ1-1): DGGITQSPKYLFRKEGQNVTLSCEQNLNHDAMYWYRQDPGQGLRLIYYSQIVNDFQKGDIAEGYSVSREKKESFPLTVTSAQKNPTAFYLCASSSRETGNTEAFFGQGTRLTVV.

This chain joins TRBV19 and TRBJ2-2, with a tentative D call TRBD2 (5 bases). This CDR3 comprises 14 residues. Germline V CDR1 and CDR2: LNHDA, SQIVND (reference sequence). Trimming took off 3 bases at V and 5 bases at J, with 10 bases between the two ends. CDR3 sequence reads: CASSIGMWTGELFF. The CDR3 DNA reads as TGTGCCAGTAGTATCGGGATGTGGACCGGGGAGCTGTTTTTT.

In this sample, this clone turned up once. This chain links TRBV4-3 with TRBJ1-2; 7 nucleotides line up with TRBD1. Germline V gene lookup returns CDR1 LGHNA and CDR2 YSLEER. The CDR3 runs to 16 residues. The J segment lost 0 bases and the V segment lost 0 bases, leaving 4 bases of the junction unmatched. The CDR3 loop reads CASSQDLDRPNYGYTF. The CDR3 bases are TGCGCCAGCAGCCAAGACTTGGACAGGCCTAACTATGGCTACACCTTC.

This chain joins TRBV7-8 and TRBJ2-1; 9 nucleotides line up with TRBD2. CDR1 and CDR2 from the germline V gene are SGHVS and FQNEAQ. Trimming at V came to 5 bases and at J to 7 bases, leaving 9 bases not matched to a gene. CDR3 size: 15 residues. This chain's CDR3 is CASSPRGGAWNEQFF. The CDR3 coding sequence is TGTGCCAGCAGCCCTCGCGGGGGGGCCTGGAATGAGCAGTTCTTC.

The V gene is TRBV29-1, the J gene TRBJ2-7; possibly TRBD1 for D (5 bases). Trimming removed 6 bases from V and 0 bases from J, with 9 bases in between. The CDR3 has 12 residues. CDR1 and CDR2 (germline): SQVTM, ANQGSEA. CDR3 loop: CSVTAISYEQYF. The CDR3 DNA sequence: TGCAGCGTGACAGCGATCTCCTACGAGCAGTACTTC.

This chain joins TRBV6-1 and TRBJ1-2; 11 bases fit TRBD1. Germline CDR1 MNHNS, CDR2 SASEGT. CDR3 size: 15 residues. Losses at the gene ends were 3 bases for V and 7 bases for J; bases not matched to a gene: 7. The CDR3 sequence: CASSDRTGGVSGYTF. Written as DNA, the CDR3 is TGTGCCAGCAGTGATCGGACAGGGGGCGTTTCTGGCTACACCTTC.

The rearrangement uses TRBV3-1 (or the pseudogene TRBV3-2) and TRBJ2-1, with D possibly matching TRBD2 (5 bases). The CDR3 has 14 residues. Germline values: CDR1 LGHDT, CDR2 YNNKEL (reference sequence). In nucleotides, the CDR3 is TGTGCTGTTTCGTTGTCGGCGGGTTACAATGAGCAGTTCTTC. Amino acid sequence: CAVSLSAGYNEQFF.

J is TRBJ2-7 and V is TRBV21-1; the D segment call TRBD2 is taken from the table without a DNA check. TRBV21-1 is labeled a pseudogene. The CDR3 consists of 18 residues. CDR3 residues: CASSNLASGRIKEREQYF. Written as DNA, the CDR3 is TGTGCCAGCAGCAATTTGGCTAGCGGGAGGATAAAAGAAAGGGAGCAGTACTTC.

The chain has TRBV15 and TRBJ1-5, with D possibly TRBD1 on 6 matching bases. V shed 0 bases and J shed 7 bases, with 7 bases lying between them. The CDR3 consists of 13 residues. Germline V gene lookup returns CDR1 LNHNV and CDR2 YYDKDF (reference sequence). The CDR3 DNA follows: TGTGCCACCAGCAGAGATCAGGGGCAGCCCCAGCATTTT. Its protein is CATSRDQGQPQHF.

The CDR3 sequence: CASSLGGDTDTQYF. CDR3 bases: TGTGCCAGCAGTTTAGGTGGAGACACAGATACGCAGTATTTT. The chain links TRBV28 to TRBJ2-3; D remains unclear. Germline lookup yields CDR1 MDHEN and CDR2 SYDVKM. With 2 bases removed from V and 2 bases from J, the gap between germline ends came to 8 bases. The CDR3 sequence is 14 residues long.

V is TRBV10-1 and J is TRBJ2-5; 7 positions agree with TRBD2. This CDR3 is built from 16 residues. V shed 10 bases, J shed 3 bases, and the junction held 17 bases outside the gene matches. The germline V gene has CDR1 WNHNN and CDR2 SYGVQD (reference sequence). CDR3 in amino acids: CATWGGSTSAKETQYF. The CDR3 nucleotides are TGCGCCACCTGGGGAGGGTCAACTAGCGCGAAAGAGACCCAGTACTTC.

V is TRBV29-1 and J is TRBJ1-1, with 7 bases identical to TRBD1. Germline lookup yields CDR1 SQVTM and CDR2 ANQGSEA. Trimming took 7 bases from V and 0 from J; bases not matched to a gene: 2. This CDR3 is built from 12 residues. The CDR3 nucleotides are TGCAGCGCCGACAGGGTGAACACTGAAGCTTTCTTT. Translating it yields CSADRVNTEAFF.

The CDR3 protein is CASSPPGVNQPQHF. In nucleotides, the CDR3 is TGTGCCAGCAGCCCCCCAGGGGTCAATCAGCCCCAGCATTTT. V gene TRBV7-9 combines with J gene TRBJ1-5; maybe TRBD1 (6 bases). This CDR3 has 14 amino acids. Germline CDR1 and CDR2: SEHNR and FQNEAQ (reference sequence). V was cut by 5 bases and J by 3 bases, with 11 bases left in between.

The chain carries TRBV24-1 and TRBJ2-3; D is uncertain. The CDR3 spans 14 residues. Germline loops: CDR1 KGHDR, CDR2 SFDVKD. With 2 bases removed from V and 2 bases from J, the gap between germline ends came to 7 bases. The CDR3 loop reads CATSDSWLTDTQYF. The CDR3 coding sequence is TGTGCCACCAGTGATTCCTGGCTCACAGATACGCAGTATTTT.

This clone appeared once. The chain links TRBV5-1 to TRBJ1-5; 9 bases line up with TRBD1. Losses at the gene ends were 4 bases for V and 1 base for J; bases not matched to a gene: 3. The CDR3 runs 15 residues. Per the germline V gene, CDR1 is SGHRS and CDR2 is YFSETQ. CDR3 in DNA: TGCGCCAGCAGCAGGGGGACAGGGAGCAATCAGCCCCAGCATTTT. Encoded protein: CASSRGTGSNQPQHF.